This entry describes one T cell receptor beta chain. With V trimmed by 7 bases and J by 4 bases, 15 bases remained unmatched. Germline assignment: CDR1 SQVTM and CDR2 ANQGSEA. The CDR3 is 16 residues long. Per the original data handling: Reference gene primer amplification in the assay estimated nucleated cell counts. Profiled with immunoSEQ multiplex PCR; TCRdb holds only in-frame clones, not every one. From that table come the V and J calls and clone size; the DNA was used to work out D and trimming. The sample includes some 260,000 clones, approximately 91% of them seen just once. This sample was taken from a study of blood T cell repertoires in COVID-19. The overall study: Samples representing acute and convalescent COVID-19 were sourced from the United States, Italy and Spain. T cells, B-cell-depleted T cells, or PBMCs supplied cDNA or gDNA.

The source is a woman aged 25 to 45 with acute or convalescent COVID-19. This chain joins TRBV29-1 and TRBJ2-5, with 10 bases that match TRBD1. Sequencing was carried out using peripheral blood. The chain's CDR3 is CSAKARQGARGETQYF. The CDR3 DNA sequence: TGCAGCGCCAAGGCTCGACAGGGGGCGAGGGGAGAGACCCAGTACTTC.